Sequencing of this T cell receptor beta chain was carried out in a study of tumor and adjacent non-tumor tissue in lung cancer. Study summary: Around 4.4 million productive TCRbeta reads were obtained per sample on average.

A modified ARM-PCR protocol with three rounds of nested PCR amplified TCRbeta. TCRdb redid the calling of the multiplex PCR reads with MiXCR, one entry per CDR3 protein. The sample holds about 75,000 distinct CDR3 sequences, around four fifths seen once. This sample's RNA came from whole unsorted tissue. The CDR3 loop spans 14 amino acids. Germline-derived CDR1 and CDR2 are SGHAT and FQNNGV. This clonotype was seen only once. The junction and the germline gene differ at one end; a read error may be behind it. The chain employs TRBV11-2 and TRBJ2-7; D is ambiguous. The clonotype was recovered from a woman between 50 and 59 years old with non-small cell lung cancer. Sequencing input: lung tumor tissue. The CDR3, as DNA: TGCGCCAGCAGCCTGACGGGCACTTCCTACGAGCAGTACTTC. It encodes CASSLTGTSYEQYF.